This T cell receptor beta chain was obtained from a study of blood T cell repertoires in COVID-19. V lost 2 bases to trimming and J lost 10 bases, with 17 bases between them. This CDR3 comprises 14 residues. Germline CDR1 and CDR2: MNHNS and SASEGT. The study recruited people aged 18 to 89 years across roughly 23 US areas. Which cohort a participant joined came from the clinical history participants gave. Recovered status in Cohort 3 required two negative PCRs, clearance, or symptom resolution. In the original processing: Cell counts per sample came from amplifying reference gene primers. Sequencing was performed with immunoSEQ multiplex PCR; in TCRdb, only in-frame clones are kept and a portion is missing. V and J calls and clone size are as listed in that table; D and trimming were resolved from the DNA. This sample has a few hundred thousand clones, with approximately 86% found just once.

This chain joins TRBV6-1 and TRBJ2-5; possible D gene TRBD1, 5 bases. The clonotype originates from a woman in her sixties or seventies who had recovered from COVID-19. The specimen was PBMCs or T cells enriched from blood (not recorded which). CDR3: CASSEFAGPSNQYF. In DNA form, the CDR3 reads TGTGCCAGCAGTGAATTCGCAGGGCCGTCTAACCAGTACTTC.